The 21 T cell receptor beta chains reported below all come from one sample, sequenced in a study of PD-1 blockade in classical Hodgkin lymphoma. Every patient was affected by relapse after autologous stem cell transplantation, while exposure to brentuximab vedotin was not uniform. The protocol was immunoSEQ multiplex PCR, while the TCRdb copy is restricted to in-frame clones and leaves out a portion. Of approximately 150,000 clones detected, approximately 81% appear once; the ten largest clones hold about 9.3%. The material sequenced was peripheral blood mononuclear cells (PBMCs), taken before the second cycle of nivolumab. Source of these receptors: a human donor with classical Hodgkin lymphoma.

The V call is TRBV5-1, the J call TRBJ1-3; tentatively, D is TRBD1 (6 bases). This CDR3 has 14 amino acids. V was shortened by 4 bases and J by 3 bases, with 11 bases between the two germline ends. CDR1 SGHRS and CDR2 YFSETQ come from the germline V gene. Here the CDR3 DNA reads TGCGCCAGCAGCGAGGGGGTGGTTGGAAACACCATATATTTT. Translation gives CASSEGVVGNTIYF.

V and J are TRBV28 and TRBJ2-3; TRBD2 is a possible D gene (5 bases). V dropped 5 bases and J dropped 2 bases, with 14 bases sitting between them. Germline CDR1 is MDHEN and CDR2 is SYDVKM. The CDR3 sequence is 15 residues long. The CDR3 region is CASSLGRGLTDTQYF. DNA for the CDR3: TGTGCCAGCAGTCTAGGGAGAGGGCTCACAGATACGCAGTATTTT.

V usage is TRBV10-3 and J usage is TRBJ1-1; TRBD1 agrees at 7 bases. J was trimmed by 3 bases and V by 6 bases; bases with no gene match: 7. Germline V CDR1 and CDR2: ENHRY, SYGVKD. CDR3 length equals 14 residues. CDR3 DNA sequence: TGTGCCATCAGGGGGACAGTATCTGACACTGAAGCTTTCTTT. Amino acids: CAIRGTVSDTEAFF.

The chain uses TRBV18 and TRBJ2-6; the match to TRBD1 covers 7 bases. The germline CDR1 and CDR2 sequences are KGHSH and LQKENI. Losses at the gene ends were 3 bases for V and 0 bases for J; bases not matched to a gene: 5. This CDR3 contains 17 residues. CDR3 in amino acids: CASSPTGANSGANVLTF. The CDR3 region has the DNA TGTGCCAGCTCACCTACAGGGGCGAACTCTGGGGCCAACGTCCTGACTTTC.

CDR3 loop: CASSDYRDSSYEQYF. CDR3 sequence (DNA): TGTGCCAGCAGTGATTATCGGGACAGCTCCTACGAGCAGTACTTC. This chain joins TRBV25-1 and TRBJ2-7, with 7 nucleotides matching TRBD1. Germline-derived CDR1 and CDR2 are MGHDK and SYGVNS. V trimming: 3 bases; J trimming: 0 bases; junction bases outside the gene matches: 5. This CDR3 is built from 15 residues.

The chain joins TRBV18 to TRBJ2-2; TRBD1 matches at 7 bases. J was trimmed by 7 bases and V by 5 bases; bases with no gene match: 4. The CDR3 is 13 residues long. Per germline, CDR1 KGHSH and CDR2 LQKENI. CDR3 DNA: TGTGCCAGCTCAGCGACAGGGCACGGGGAGCTGTTTTTT. Its translation is CASSATGHGELFF.

CDR3 sequence: CASKTGEGNTIYF. CDR3 DNA: TGTGCCAGCAAAACAGGGGAAGGAAACACCATATATTTT. The rearrangement joins TRBV27 to TRBJ1-3; TRBD1 matches at 7 bases. V lost 7 bases to trimming and J lost 4 bases; unmatched junction nucleotides: 4. The germline CDR1 and CDR2 sequences are MNHEY and SMNVEV (reference sequence). CDR3 length equals 13 residues.

This sequence joins TRBV19 and TRBJ2-7; 8 bases fit TRBD1. Germline loops: CDR1 LNHDA, CDR2 SQIVND (reference sequence). The CDR3 has 17 residues. The J segment lost 0 bases and the V segment lost 3 bases, leaving 10 bases of the junction unmatched. The DNA of the CDR3 is TGTGCCAGTAGTATCTCGATGACAGGGGCCTACTCCTACGAGCAGTACTTC. Translation gives CASSISMTGAYSYEQYF.

The chain combines TRBV11-3 with TRBJ2-1; 10 bases are shared with TRBD1. With V trimmed by 4 bases and J by 7 bases, 7 bases remained unmatched. The CDR3 extends over 15 amino acids. CDR1 SGHNT and CDR2 YENEEA come from the germline V gene. DNA of the CDR3: TGTGCCAGCAGCTCGTCTCGGACAGGGGGTAATGAGCAGTTCTTC. Translation gives CASSSSRTGGNEQFF. Full variable domain (remainder filled in from reference TRBV11-3 and TRBJ2-1): EAGVVQSPRYKIIEKKQPVAFWCNPISGHNTLYWYLQNLGQGPELLIRYENEEAVDDSQLPKDRFSAERLKGVDSTLKIQPAELGDSAVYLCASSSSRTGGNEQFFGPGTRLTVL.

This clone was seen only a few times. V is TRBV5-6 and J is TRBJ2-5; the D gene is possibly TRBD2 (6 bases). The CDR3 sequence is 16 residues long. The V end lost 0 bases, the J end lost 0 bases, and 12 bases lay between the germline ends. Germline-derived CDR1 and CDR2 are SGHDT and YYEEEE. This CDR3 is CASSLAVGGYQETQYF. CDR3 bases: TGTGCCAGCAGCTTGGCGGTGGGGGGTTACCAAGAGACCCAGTACTTC.

The chain links TRBV7-6 to TRBJ2-5, with 7 bases lining up with TRBD1. Looked up from germline, CDR1 is SGHVS and CDR2 is FNYEAQ. The CDR3 has 14 residues. Trimming took 5 bases from V and 4 from J; bases not matched to a gene: 7. The CDR3 reads CASSQGVGVETQYF. As DNA, the CDR3 is TGTGCCAGCAGCCAGGGGGTAGGAGTAGAGACCCAGTACTTC. The whole variable domain, remainder taken from reference TRBV7-6 and TRBJ2-5, is GAGVSQSPRYKVTKRGQDVALRCDPISGHVSLYWYRQALGQGPEFLTYFNYEAQQDKSGLPNDRFSAERPEGSISTLTIQRTEQRDSAMYRCASSQGVGVETQYFGPGTRLLVL.

J is TRBJ1-2 and V is TRBV27; D is perhaps TRBD1 (6 bases). The germline gives CDR1 MNHEY, CDR2 SMNVEV (reference sequence). Trimming removed 5 bases from V and 0 bases from J, with 19 bases in between. The CDR3 is made up of 17 amino acids. CDR3 region: CASSPFMSRGPNYGYTF. DNA of the CDR3: TGTGCCAGCAGTCCCTTTATGTCCAGGGGCCCTAACTATGGCTACACCTTC.

The rearrangement joins TRBV28 to TRBJ1-5, with D maybe TRBD1 (5 bases). The CDR3 contains 15 residues. Trimming took off 2 bases at V and 2 bases at J, with 10 bases between the two ends. The germline CDR1 and CDR2 sequences are MDHEN and SYDVKM. The CDR3 nucleotides are TGTGCCAGCAGTTTAAGGGGCTCTGGCAATCAGCCCCAGCATTTT. Its protein is CASSLRGSGNQPQHF.

This clone has only a few counts. DNA of the CDR3: TGTGCCAGCAGCCCAGCCTCTGGCCGGCCCCAGCATTTT. Protein sequence: CASSPASGRPQHF. This chain uses TRBV7-9 with TRBJ1-5; D is undetermined. This CDR3 has 13 residues. Germline loops: CDR1 SEHNR, CDR2 FQNEAQ (reference sequence). Trimming left V 5 bases short and J 9 bases short, with 14 bases between. Using reference TRBV7-9 and TRBJ1-5 for the parts outside the CDR3, the full variable domain is DTGVSQNPRHKITKRGQNVTFRCDPISEHNRLYWYRQTLGQGPEFLTYFQNEAQLEKSRLLSDRFSAERPKGSFSTLEIQRTEQGDSAMYLCASSPASGRPQHFGDGTRLSIL.

This rearrangement joins TRBV30 to TRBJ1-3; the match to TRBD1 covers 8 bases. CDR1 is GTSNPN, CDR2 SVGIG, per germline (reference sequence). V lost 4 bases to trimming and J lost 0 bases; unmatched junction nucleotides: 8. This CDR3 is 16 amino acids long. CDR3 protein: CAWTRTGMYSGNTIYF. In DNA, the CDR3 is TGTGCCTGGACACGGACAGGGATGTACTCTGGAAACACCATATATTTT. Combining the CDR3 with reference TRBV30 and TRBJ1-3 gives the whole variable domain SQTIHQWPATLVQPVGSPLSLECTVEGTSNPNLYWYRQAAGRGLQLLFYSVGIGQISSEVPQNLSASRPQDRQFILSSKKLLLSDSGFYLCAWTRTGMYSGNTIYFGEGSWLTVV.

For this clone: Other DNA sequences from this sample encode an identical CDR3 as well. The V call is TRBV28, the J call TRBJ1-6; no firm D call. The CDR3 runs to 12 residues. V was shortened by 2 bases and J by 10 bases, with 6 bases between the two germline ends. The germline V gene has CDR1 MDHEN and CDR2 SYDVKM. For the CDR3, the DNA is TGTGCCAGCAGTTTACCTAACTCACCCCTCCACTTT. Translating gives CASSLPNSPLHF.

The V gene is TRBV10-3, the J gene TRBJ1-5; D is perhaps TRBD1 (5 bases). V lost 3 bases to trimming and J lost 3 bases, with 12 bases between them. In germline, CDR1 is ENHRY, CDR2 SYGVKD. This CDR3 region has 15 residues. The CDR3 loop is CAISEIRGFNQPQHF. CDR3 coding DNA: TGTGCCATCAGTGAAATCCGGGGGTTCAATCAGCCCCAGCATTTT.

This rearrangement joins TRBV6-5 to TRBJ1-1; TRBD1 aligns across 10 bases. V lost 7 bases to trimming and J lost 9 bases; unmatched junction nucleotides: 14. Germline V CDR1 and CDR2: MNHEY, SVGAGI. This CDR3 is built from 15 residues. Here the CDR3 DNA reads TGTGCCAGCACGTCCCACGGGACAGGGGTTAGGAAAGCTTTCTTT. Translation: CASTSHGTGVRKAFF.

This clone was seen just once. The rearrangement uses TRBV5-1 and TRBJ2-3, with 7 positions matching TRBD2. CDR1 and CDR2 (germline): SGHRS, YFSETQ. The CDR3 has 16 residues. Trimming removed 0 bases from V and 2 bases from J; junction bases left unmatched: 6. Here the CDR3 DNA reads TGCGCCAGCAGCTTGGCTGGGCTAGCGGACACAGATACGCAGTATTTT. Residues: CASSLAGLADTDTQYF. Based on the CDR3 plus reference TRBV5-1 and TRBJ2-3, the full variable domain is KAGVTQTPRYLIKTRGQQVTLSCSPISGHRSVSWYQQTPGQGLQFLFEYFSETQRNKGNFPGRFSGRQFSNSRSEMNVSTLELGDSALYLCASSLAGLADTDTQYFGPGTRLTVL.

The chain uses TRBV4-3 and TRBJ1-4, with D hard to call. The CDR3 length is 13 residues. CDR1 and CDR2 from the germline V gene are LGHNA and YSLEER. Trimming cost V 3 bases and J 8 bases, with 10 bases left between them. CDR3 nucleotide sequence: TGCGCCAGCAGCCACCAGCTTGAGGAAAAACTGTTTTTT. Translation: CASSHQLEEKLFF.

The V and J genes are TRBV21-1 and TRBJ2-7; TRBD1, the table's D call, lacks a check against the DNA. TRBV21-1 is termed a pseudogene. CDR3 length: 15 residues. The CDR3: CASSRGQGEVYEQYF. DNA of the CDR3: TGTGCCAGCAGCAGAGGCCAGGGTGAGGTATACGAGCAGTACTTC.